A selection of T cell receptor beta chains follows, all from one sample in a study of blood T cell repertoires in COVID-19. Data came from immunoSEQ multiplex PCR; TCRdb stores just in-frame clones and leaves some out. The sample has about 470,000 clones, 75% to 90% seen once; the top ten hold 0.7%. Sequenced material: PBMCs or T cells enriched from blood (not recorded which). The receptors were gathered from a woman aged 18 to 35 who had recovered from COVID-19. Both conserved end residues are part of each CDR3. A D gene is named only where the DNA matches it firmly. A clone size is listed for some rows: how often the clone was seen (once, few, many), or a class if it is expanded.

size: NA
J: TRBJ2-3
V: TRBV6-5
D: NA
CDR3: CASSWGGPDTQYF
DNA: TGTGCCAGCAGTTGGGGGGGGCCGGATACGCAGTATTTT

size: NA
J: TRBJ2-5
V: TRBV7-9
D: NA
CDR3: CASSAPKAPGQVQETQYF
DNA: TGTGCCAGCAGCGCACCTAAGGCCCCGGGACAAGTTCAAGAGACCCAGTACTTC

size: NA
J: TRBJ1-6
V: TRBV5-6
D: NA
CDR3: CASSLRDFEGSPLHF
DNA: TGTGCCAGCAGCTTGAGGGACTTCGAGGGTTCACCCCTCCACTTT

size: once
J: TRBJ2-2
V: TRBV3-1/TRBV3-2
D: NA
CDR3: CASSPDTGELFF
DNA: TGTGCCAGCAGCCCTGACACCGGGGAGCTGTTTTTT

size: NA
J: TRBJ1-4
V: TRBV3-1/TRBV3-2
D: NA
CDR3: CASSPRRTEHNEKLFF
DNA: TGTGCCAGCAGCCCTCGGCGGACAGAGCACAATGAAAAACTGTTTTTT

size: few
J: TRBJ2-4
V: TRBV7-2
D: NA
CDR3: CASSLGLQLAKNIQYF
DNA: TGTGCCAGCAGCCTCGGACTCCAACTAGCCAAAAACATTCAGTACTTC

size: NA
J: TRBJ1-1
V: TRBV5-4
D: NA
CDR3: CASSLDLRGTEAFF
DNA: TGTGCCAGCAGCTTGGATCTTCGGGGCACTGAAGCTTTCTTT

size: NA
J: TRBJ1-5
V: TRBV19
D: TRBD1
CDR3: CASTWDRGPQPQHF
DNA: TGTGCCAGTACCTGGGACAGGGGGCCTCAGCCCCAGCATTTT

size: NA
J: TRBJ1-2
V: TRBV19
D: TRBD1
CDR3: CASGGTGANYGYTF
DNA: TGTGCCAGTGGGGGGACAGGGGCAAACTATGGCTACACCTTC

size: once
J: TRBJ1-5
V: TRBV2
D: NA
CDR3: CASSVGQLNQPQHF
DNA: TGTGCCAGCAGCGTAGGACAACTCAATCAGCCCCAGCATTTT

size: NA
J: TRBJ2-3
V: TRBV5-1
D: TRBD2
CDR3: CASSFTSGGRTDTQYF
DNA: TGCGCCAGCAGCTTTACTAGCGGGGGGCGTACAGATACGCAGTATTTT

size: NA
J: TRBJ2-3
V: TRBV5-6
D: NA
CDR3: CASSRLGTYTDTQYF
DNA: TGTGCCAGCAGCCGACTAGGGACTTACACAGATACGCAGTATTTT

size: NA
J: TRBJ2-1
V: TRBV25-1
D: TRBD2
CDR3: CASSSSGPYNEQFF
DNA: TGTGCCAGCAGTTCTAGCGGGCCCTACAATGAGCAGTTCTTC

size: NA
J: TRBJ2-7
V: TRBV9
D: TRBD1
CDR3: CASSVDRGAYEQYF
DNA: TGTGCCAGCAGCGTAGACAGGGGCGCCTACGAGCAGTACTTC

size: NA
J: TRBJ2-1
V: TRBV3-1/TRBV3-2
D: TRBD2
CDR3: CASSPQRGGNSNEQFF
DNA: TGTGCCAGCAGCCCACAACGGGGGGGAAATTCCAATGAGCAGTTCTTC

size: once
J: TRBJ1-4
V: TRBV19
D: NA
CDR3: CASSISSGNEKLFF
DNA: TGTGCCAGTAGTATCTCCAGTGGTAATGAAAAACTGTTTTTT

size: NA
J: TRBJ1-5
V: TRBV18
D: TRBD1
CDR3: CASSTGTGEESNQPQHF
DNA: TGTGCCAGCTCCACCGGGACAGGGGAAGAGAGCAATCAGCCCCAGCATTTT

size: NA
J: TRBJ1-1
V: TRBV24-1
D: NA
CDR3: CATRTGGSEPTEAFF
DNA: TGTGCCACACGTACCGGCGGCAGCGAGCCCACTGAAGCTTTCTTT

size: few
J: TRBJ2-7
V: TRBV27
D: TRBD1
CDR3: CASSSFGTGYEQYF
DNA: TGTGCCAGCTCCTCATTTGGGACAGGGTACGAGCAGTACTTC

size: NA
J: TRBJ2-5
V: TRBV12-3/TRBV12-4
D: TRBD1
CDR3: CASGQAETQYF
DNA: TGTGCCAGCGGACAGGCAGAGACCCAGTACTTC

size: NA
J: TRBJ1-1
V: TRBV5-4
D: TRBD1
CDR3: CASSFEGGPEVEAFF
DNA: TGTGCCAGCAGCTTTGAAGGGGGCCCAGAGGTTGAAGCTTTCTTT

size: NA
J: TRBJ2-7
V: TRBV10-1
D: NA
CDR3: CAIRGEGRQGPTSSYEQYF
DNA: TGCGCCATCCGCGGGGAAGGGAGACAGGGCCCTACTAGCTCCTACGAGCAGTACTTC

size: few
J: TRBJ1-3
V: TRBV25-1
D: NA
CDR3: CASSEAGNTIYF
DNA: TGTGCCAGCAGTGAGGCCGGAAACACCATATATTTT

size: NA
J: TRBJ2-5
V: TRBV7-2
D: NA
CDR3: CASSLEGPGWTQYF
DNA: TGTGCCAGCAGCTTAGAGGGGCCCGGGTGGACCCAGTACTTC

size: NA
J: TRBJ2-5
V: TRBV7-2
D: NA
CDR3: CASSLVRGTVGETQYF
DNA: TGTGCCAGCAGCTTAGTACGAGGCACCGTGGGAGAGACCCAGTACTTC

size: NA
J: TRBJ2-7
V: TRBV28
D: NA
CDR3: CASVESNSAYEQYF
DNA: TGTGCCAGCGTTGAAAGCAACTCGGCCTACGAGCAGTACTTC

size: NA
J: TRBJ2-6
V: TRBV4-1
D: NA
CDR3: CASSQDRGRVTGANVLTF
DNA: TGCGCCAGCAGCCAAGATCGTGGCAGGGTCACTGGGGCCAACGTCCTGACTTTC

size: NA
J: TRBJ2-3
V: TRBV3-1/TRBV3-2
D: TRBD1
CDR3: CASSQVGQGAGTDTQYF
DNA: TGTGCCAGCAGCCAAGTGGGGCAGGGGGCCGGGACAGATACGCAGTATTTT

size: NA
J: TRBJ1-3
V: TRBV3-1/TRBV3-2
D: NA
CDR3: CASSQSPGIPPRGTIYF
DNA: TGTGCCAGCAGCCAAAGCCCCGGGATCCCACCTCGGGGCACCATATATTTT

size: NA
J: TRBJ1-2
V: TRBV7-9
D: TRBD1
CDR3: CASSLASGQGGGYTF
DNA: TGTGCCAGCAGCTTAGCTTCAGGACAGGGCGGTGGCTACACCTTC

size: NA
J: TRBJ1-1
V: TRBV7-9
D: TRBD1
CDR3: CASSTGSGGIANTEAFF
DNA: TGTGCCAGCAGCACAGGGTCAGGGGGAATAGCGAACACTGAAGCTTTCTTT

size: NA
J: TRBJ1-1
V: TRBV6-6
D: NA
CDR3: CASREGSTVSEAFF
DNA: TGTGCCAGCAGAGAGGGCAGTACAGTCTCTGAAGCTTTCTTT

size: NA
J: TRBJ1-5
V: TRBV24-1
D: TRBD1
CDR3: CATSSGGGNQPQHF
DNA: TGTGCCACCAGTTCAGGGGGTGGCAATCAGCCCCAGCATTTT

size: NA
J: TRBJ2-4
V: TRBV7-8
D: NA
CDR3: CASSPGSIRGPDIQYF
DNA: TGTGCCAGCAGCCCCGGCAGTATTCGCGGGCCGGACATTCAGTACTTC

size: NA
J: TRBJ2-1
V: TRBV5-1
D: NA
CDR3: CASSLAVSSYNEQFF
DNA: TGCGCCAGCAGCTTAGCGGTTAGCTCCTACAATGAGCAGTTCTTC

size: once
J: TRBJ1-1
V: TRBV7-2
D: NA
CDR3: CASSFGGLNTEAFF
DNA: TGTGCCAGCAGCTTCGGGGGGCTGAACACTGAAGCTTTCTTT

size: NA
J: TRBJ2-1
V: TRBV5-1
D: NA
CDR3: CASSLAGGGDEQFF
DNA: TGCGCCAGCAGCTTGGCCGGGGGTGGCGATGAGCAGTTCTTC

size: NA
J: TRBJ1-2
V: TRBV30
D: TRBD1
CDR3: CAWSVPRGGIYGYTF
DNA: TGTGCCTGGAGTGTACCGAGAGGGGGCATCTATGGCTACACCTTC

size: NA
J: TRBJ2-7
V: TRBV6-6
D: NA
CDR3: CASSYREKQYF
DNA: TGTGCCAGCAGTTACCGGGAAAAGCAGTACTTC

size: NA
J: TRBJ1-2
V: TRBV4-1
D: NA
CDR3: CASSQSIGDGYTF
DNA: TGCGCCAGCAGCCAATCCATCGGTGATGGCTACACCTTC

size: NA
J: TRBJ1-6
V: TRBV3-1/TRBV3-2
D: NA
CDR3: CASSPPGGDSPLHF
DNA: TGTGCCAGCAGCCCCCCCGGAGGGGATTCACCCCTCCACTTT

size: NA
J: TRBJ2-7
V: TRBV6-5
D: NA
CDR3: CASSPTGPSYEQYF
DNA: TGTGCCAGCAGTCCTACAGGGCCTTCCTACGAGCAGTACTTC

size: NA
J: TRBJ2-2
V: TRBV27
D: NA
CDR3: CASIPSTSRVINTGELFF
DNA: TGTGCCAGCATCCCGAGCACTAGCAGGGTCATAAACACCGGGGAGCTGTTTTTT

size: NA
J: TRBJ2-7
V: TRBV4-1
D: NA
CDR3: CASSQHPQGTYEQYF
DNA: TGCGCCAGCAGCCAACATCCACAGGGCACCTACGAGCAGTACTTC

size: NA
J: TRBJ1-1
V: TRBV11-3
D: NA
CDR3: CASSLNVGDTEAFF
DNA: TGTGCCAGCAGCTTAAACGTAGGGGACACTGAAGCTTTCTTT

size: NA
J: TRBJ2-1
V: TRBV30
D: TRBD2
CDR3: CAWSPRRGGQFF
DNA: TGTGCCTGGAGCCCTCGGCGGGGGGGGCAGTTCTTC

size: once
J: TRBJ1-5
V: TRBV6-5
D: TRBD1
CDR3: CASSSPTGAPNQPQHF
DNA: TGTGCCAGCAGTTCCCCGACAGGGGCGCCGAATCAGCCCCAGCATTTT

size: NA
J: TRBJ2-1
V: TRBV9
D: TRBD2
CDR3: CASSVGVAGEVADNEQFF
DNA: TGTGCCAGCAGCGTAGGGGTAGCGGGGGAGGTCGCCGACAATGAGCAGTTCTTC

size: NA
J: TRBJ1-1
V: TRBV5-1
D: NA
CDR3: CASSPLLTVNTEAFF
DNA: TGCGCCAGCAGCCCCCTCCTGACAGTAAACACTGAAGCTTTCTTT

size: once
J: TRBJ1-5
V: TRBV29-1
D: NA
CDR3: CSVERVVSNQPQHF
DNA: TGCAGCGTTGAACGGGTAGTGAGCAATCAGCCCCAGCATTTT